The source of this T cell receptor (beta chain) is a study of cytotoxic CD8 clonotypes in ibrutinib-treated CLL. Study-wide results and limits: The study found baseline clonality above age-matched healthy donors, tracking circulating CD8+ T-cell counts. For progressing versus sustained-remission patients, sampling times were not the same. Clonality rose at ibrutinib response, held steady in sustained remission, and fell toward baseline at progression.

Note on this clone: Its antigen is undetermined.

Generated by immunoSEQ multiplex PCR, the TCRdb table keeps only in-frame clones and is missing some. The profile shows 160,000 or so clones, roughly four fifths of them singletons. CDR1 and CDR2 from the germline V gene are SGHDT and YYEEEE. The CDR3 loop spans 15 amino acids. V lost 4 bases, J lost 2 bases, and 15 bases lay in between. This TCR derives from a human donor with chronic lymphocytic leukemia. This specimen consisted of PBMCs, obtained after 12 months of ibrutinib treatment. This chain connects TRBV5-6 to TRBJ2-5; D not resolved. The DNA for the CDR3 is TGTGCCAGCAGCCTACGGCCCCTAGGGCAAGAGACCCAGTACTTC. This translates into CASSLRPLGQETQYF.